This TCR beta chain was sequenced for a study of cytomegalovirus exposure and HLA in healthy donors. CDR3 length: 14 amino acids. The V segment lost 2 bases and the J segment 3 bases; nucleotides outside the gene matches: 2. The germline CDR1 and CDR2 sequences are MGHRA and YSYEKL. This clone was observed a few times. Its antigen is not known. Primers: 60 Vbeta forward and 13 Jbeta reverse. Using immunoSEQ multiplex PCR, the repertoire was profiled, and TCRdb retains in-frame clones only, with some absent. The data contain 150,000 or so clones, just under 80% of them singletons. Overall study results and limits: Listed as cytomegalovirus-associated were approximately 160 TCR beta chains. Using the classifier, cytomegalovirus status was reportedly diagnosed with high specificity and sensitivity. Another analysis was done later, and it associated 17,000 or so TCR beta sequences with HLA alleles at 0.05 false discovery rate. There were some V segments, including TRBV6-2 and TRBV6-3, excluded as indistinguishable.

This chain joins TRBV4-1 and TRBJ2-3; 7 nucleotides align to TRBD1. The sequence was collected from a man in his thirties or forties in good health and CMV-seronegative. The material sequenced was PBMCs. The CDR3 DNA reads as TGCGCCAGCAGCCAACCGGGACAGACAGATACGCAGTATTTT. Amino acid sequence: CASSQPGQTDTQYF.